The entry below gives a single T cell receptor beta chain sequence along with its context. Original data processing: The authors estimated nucleated cell counts from reference gene primer amplification. Measured with immunoSEQ multiplex PCR; TCRdb has only the in-frame clones, and not every one. V, J and clone size reflect that table, while D and trimming were determined from the DNA. The sample yields roughly 27,000 clones, almost 90% seen once. Germline V gene sequence: CDR1 LNHDA, CDR2 SQIVND (reference sequence). The CDR3 extends over 15 amino acids. Trimming at V came to 7 bases and at J to 7 bases, leaving 8 bases not matched to a gene. The data originate from a study of blood T cell repertoires in COVID-19. Turning to the study itself: PBMCs, B-cell-depleted T cells, or T cells provided the cDNA or gDNA that made up the material.

Input material: peripheral blood. The chain is built from TRBV19 and TRBJ2-6; 9 nucleotides match TRBD1. This receptor was obtained from a woman aged 55-70 years with active COVID-19. CDR3 region: CASKTPGQGANVLTF. The CDR3 region has the DNA TGTGCCAGTAAGACACCGGGACAGGGAGCCAACGTCCTGACTTTC.